This is a list of T cell receptor beta chains from one sample in a study of CD8 T cells in ankylosing spondylitis. TCRdb recomputed calls from the 5' RACE reads with MiXCR, one row per CDR3 protein. The table shows roughly 130,000 distinct CDR3 sequences, with about 6.4% occurring only once. Material: blood, either unsorted or a sorted T cell fraction (not recorded which). These TCRs come from a male donor with ankylosing spondylitis or in good health (not recorded which). The conserved cysteine and the conserved F or W are not part of the CDR3 here. A D gene is named only where the DNA matches it firmly.

TRBV12-3/TRBV12-4,TRBD1,TRBJ2-1,ASSIGQGWHEQF
TRBV4-2,-,TRBJ1-2,AISPWTAYSKDYGYT
TRBV30,-,TRBJ2-7,AWSPGVTYEQY
TRBV5-1,TRBD1,TRBJ1-1,ASSPGQGMNTEAF
TRBV12-3/TRBV12-4,-,TRBJ2-3,ASSWTAGDTQY
TRBV7-8,-,TRBJ2-1,ASSFRGNNEQF
TRBV7-2,-,TRBJ1-2,ASSLVVGAGYT
TRBV20-1,TRBD1,TRBJ1-5,SAKTQGNSNQPQH
TRBV5-6,-,TRBJ2-7,ASSFFDRFFEQY
TRBV5-1,-,TRBJ1-5,ASSPDGQNNQPQH
TRBV7-9,-,TRBJ2-6,ASSVRNSGANVLT